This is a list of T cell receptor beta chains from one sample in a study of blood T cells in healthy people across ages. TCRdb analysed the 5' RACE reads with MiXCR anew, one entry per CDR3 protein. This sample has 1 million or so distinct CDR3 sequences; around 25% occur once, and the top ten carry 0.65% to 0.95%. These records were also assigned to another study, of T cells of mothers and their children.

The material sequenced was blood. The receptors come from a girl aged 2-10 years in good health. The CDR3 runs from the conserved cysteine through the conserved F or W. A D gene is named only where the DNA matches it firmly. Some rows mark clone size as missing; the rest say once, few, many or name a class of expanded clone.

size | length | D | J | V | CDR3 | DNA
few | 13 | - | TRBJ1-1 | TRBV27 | CASSLSTGLSAFF | TGTGCCAGCAGTTTATCGACGGGACTGTCAGCTTTCTTT
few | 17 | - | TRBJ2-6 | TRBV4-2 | CASSQDPGVSGANVLTF | TGTGCCAGCAGCCAAGATCCAGGTGTCTCTGGGGCCAACGTCCTGACTTTC
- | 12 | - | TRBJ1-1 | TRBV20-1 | CSARAWTSEAFF | TGCAGTGCTAGAGCCTGGACATCTGAAGCTTTCTTT
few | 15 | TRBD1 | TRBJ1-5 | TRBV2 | CASRGGQGGHQPQHF | TGTGCCAGCAGGGGAGGACAGGGAGGGCATCAGCCCCAGCATTTT
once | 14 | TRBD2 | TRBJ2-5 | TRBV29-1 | CSVDSTSGQETQYF | TGCAGCGTTGATTCAACTAGCGGGCAAGAGACCCAGTACTTC
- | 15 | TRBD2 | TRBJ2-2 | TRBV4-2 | CASTGLAGGTGELFF | TGTGCCAGCACCGGACTAGCGGGAGGTACCGGGGAGCTGTTTTTT
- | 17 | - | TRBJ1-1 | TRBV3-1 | CASSPTGPQPEVTEAFF | TGTGCCAGCAGCCCTACAGGCCCGCAGCCGGAGGTCACTGAAGCTTTCTTT
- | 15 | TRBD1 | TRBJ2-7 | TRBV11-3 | CASSKAGTGYGEQYF | TGTGCCAGCAGCAAAGCCGGGACAGGGTATGGCGAGCAGTACTTC
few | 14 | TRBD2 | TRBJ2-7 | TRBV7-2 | CASRRTSGAYEQYF | TGTGCCAGCAGGCGGACTAGCGGGGCCTACGAGCAGTACTTC
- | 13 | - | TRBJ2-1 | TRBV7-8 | CASTRESYNEQFF | TGTGCCAGCACCCGGGAGTCCTACAATGAGCAGTTCTTC
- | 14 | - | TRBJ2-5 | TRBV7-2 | CASSRRSQQETQYF | TGTGCCAGCAGCCGTAGATCCCAGCAAGAGACCCAGTACTTC
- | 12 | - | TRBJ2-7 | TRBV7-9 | CASSSRVNEQYF | TGTGCCAGCAGCTCTAGGGTTAACGAGCAGTACTTC
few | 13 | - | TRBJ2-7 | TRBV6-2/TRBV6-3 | CASSPGNRYEQYF | TGTGCCAGCAGTCCGGGGAACAGATACGAGCAGTACTTC
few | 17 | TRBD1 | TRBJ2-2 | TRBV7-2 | CASSLAGRGRGTGELFF | TGTGCCAGCAGCTTAGCGGGCAGGGGGCGAGGAACCGGGGAGCTGTTTTTT
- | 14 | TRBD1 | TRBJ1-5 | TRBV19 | CASRRQGENQPQHF | TGTGCCAGTAGAAGGCAGGGGGAAAATCAGCCCCAGCATTTT
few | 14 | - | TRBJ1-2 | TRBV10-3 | CAISEEITNYGYTF | TGTGCCATCAGTGAGGAAATAACTAACTATGGCTACACCTTC
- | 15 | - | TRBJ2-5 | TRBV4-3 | CASSQDGLGSVEQYF | TGCGCCAGCAGCCAAGATGGGCTAGGGTCAGTAGAGCAGTACTTC
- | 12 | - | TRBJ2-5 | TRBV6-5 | CASGNPPEQQYF | TGTGCCAGCGGGAACCCTCCTGAACAGCAGTACTTC
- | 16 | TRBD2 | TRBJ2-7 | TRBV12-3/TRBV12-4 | CASSPPGLAGTYEQYF | TGTGCCAGCAGTCCCCCTGGGTTAGCGGGGACCTACGAGCAGTACTTC
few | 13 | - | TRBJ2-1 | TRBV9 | CASSATRINEQFF | TGTGCCAGCAGCGCTACAAGGATCAATGAGCAGTTCTTC
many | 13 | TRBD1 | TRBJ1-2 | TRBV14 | CASSPRTGDGYTF | TGTGCCAGCAGCCCCCGGACAGGCGATGGCTACACCTTC
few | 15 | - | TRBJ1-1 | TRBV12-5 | CASGPGQGLNAEAFF | TGTGCTAGTGGTCCCGGGCAGGGGCTGAACGCTGAAGCTTTCTTT
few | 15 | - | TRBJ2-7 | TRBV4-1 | CASSQDRDGSYEQYF | TGCGCCAGCAGCCAAGACCGGGACGGTTCTTACGAGCAGTACTTC
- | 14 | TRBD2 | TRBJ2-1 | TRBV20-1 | CSAELAGANNEQFF | TGCAGTGCGGAACTAGCGGGCGCCAACAATGAGCAGTTCTTC
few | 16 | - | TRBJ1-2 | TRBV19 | CASSTTTPGTPYGYTF | TGTGCCAGTAGTACAACTACTCCCGGGACTCCTTATGGCTACACCTTC
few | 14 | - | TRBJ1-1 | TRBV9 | CASNRGSMNTEAFF | TGTGCCAGCAATAGAGGGAGCATGAACACTGAAGCTTTCTTT
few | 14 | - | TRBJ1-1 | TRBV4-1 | CASSPFQRNTEAFF | TGCGCCAGCAGCCCTTTCCAAAGGAACACTGAAGCTTTCTTT
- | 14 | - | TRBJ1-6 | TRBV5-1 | CASSLEVFPSPLHF | TGCGCCAGCAGCTTGGAGGTTTTCCCATCACCCCTCCACTTT
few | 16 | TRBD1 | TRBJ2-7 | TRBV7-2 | CASSFLGQGNSYEQYF | TGTGCCAGCAGCTTCCTAGGACAGGGAAACTCCTACGAGCAGTACTTC
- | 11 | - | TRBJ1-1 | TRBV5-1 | CASSRDGEAFF | TGCGCCAGCAGCCGGGACGGTGAAGCTTTCTTT
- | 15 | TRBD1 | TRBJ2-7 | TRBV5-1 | CASSLTGGILYEQYF | TGCGCCAGCAGCTTGACAGGGGGCATTTTGTACGAGCAGTACTTC
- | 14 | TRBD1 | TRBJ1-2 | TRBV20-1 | CSARDMGQGYGYTF | TGCAGTGCTAGAGATATGGGACAGGGGTATGGCTACACCTTC
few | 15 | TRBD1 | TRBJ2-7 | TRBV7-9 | CASSLGTGRPYEQYF | TGTGCCAGCAGCTTGGGGACAGGGAGGCCCTACGAGCAGTACTTC
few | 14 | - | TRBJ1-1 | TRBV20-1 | CSARDQSGSPEAFF | TGCAGTGCTAGAGATCAATCAGGATCCCCTGAAGCTTTCTTT
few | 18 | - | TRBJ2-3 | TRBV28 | CASSVTAVFSGRTDTQYF | TGTGCCAGCAGTGTCACCGCTGTGTTCTCGGGTCGCACAGATACGCAGTATTTT
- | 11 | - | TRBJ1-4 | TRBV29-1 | CSVIYRGELFF | TGCAGCGTTATATACCGTGGGGAACTGTTTTTT
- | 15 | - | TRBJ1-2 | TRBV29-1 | CSVEGSPGASGGYTF | TGCAGCGTTGAGGGATCCCCAGGGGCCTCAGGGGGCTACACCTTC
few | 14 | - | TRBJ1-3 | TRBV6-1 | CASSKTGSGNTIYF | TGTGCCAGTAGCAAGACCGGCTCTGGAAACACCATATATTTT
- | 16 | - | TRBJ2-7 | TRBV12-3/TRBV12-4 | CASSFRPTLGADEQYF | TGCGCCAGCAGTTTTCGTCCCACATTGGGTGCAGACGAGCAGTACTTC
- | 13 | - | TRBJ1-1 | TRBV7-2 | CASSFQSGGQAFF | TGTGCCAGCAGCTTTCAGAGCGGCGGGCAGGCTTTCTTT
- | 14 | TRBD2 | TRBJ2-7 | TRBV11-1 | CASSPYGGTYEQYF | TGTGCCAGCAGTCCTTACGGGGGGACCTACGAGCAGTACTTC
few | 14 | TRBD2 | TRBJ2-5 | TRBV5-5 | CASSSGTRGETQYF | TGTGCCAGCAGCTCCGGGACTAGAGGAGAGACCCAGTACTTC